The rows below give T cell receptor beta chains drawn from one sample of a study of shared clonotypes between healthy human individuals. Produced via immunoSEQ multiplex PCR; TCRdb's table is partial and in-frame only. Among 2 million to 2.5 million clones listed, 90% to 95% were seen once. Sample: naive CD4+ T cells from PBMCs. These receptor sequences come from a man between 18 and 29 years old in good health. Some clones in this sample may be carry-over from other donors' samples. Each CDR3 is given with its conserved first and last residue. A D gene is named only where the DNA matches it firmly. Size is stated for part of the rows, as once, few or many counts, or as a class when the clone is expanded.

v_call,clone_size,d_call,j_call,cdr3_aa,cdr3_nt
TRBV14,.,.,TRBJ2-7,CASSQDLNSYEQYF,TGTGCCAGCAGCCAAGATCTTAACAGTTACGAGCAGTACTTC
TRBV28,.,TRBD2,TRBJ2-1,CASSLLGSGRYNEQFF,TGTGCCAGCAGTTTACTTGGTAGCGGGAGATACAATGAGCAGTTCTTC
TRBV18,once,.,TRBJ2-3,CASSPGATTDTQYF,TGTGCCAGCTCACCGGGGGCCACTACAGATACGCAGTATTTT
TRBV7-3,.,.,TRBJ2-5,CASSWAPQETQYF,TGTGCCAGCAGTTGGGCACCCCAAGAGACCCAGTACTTC
TRBV5-6,.,TRBD1,TRBJ1-6,CASSLGTGSSPLHF,TGTGCCAGCAGCTTGGGGACAGGGAGCTCACCCCTCCACTTT
TRBV6-6,.,TRBD2,TRBJ2-5,CASTLQALAGSETQYF,TGTGCCAGCACCTTACAAGCACTAGCGGGATCAGAGACCCAGTACTTC
TRBV7-3,.,.,TRBJ1-1,CASSLKRDTEAFF,TGTGCCAGCAGCTTAAAGCGGGACACTGAAGCTTTCTTT
TRBV28,.,.,TRBJ1-1,CASRWGRASTEAFF,TGTGCCAGCAGGTGGGGCAGGGCGAGCACTGAAGCTTTCTTT
TRBV9,few,.,TRBJ1-2,CASSGRGGGYTF,TGTGCCAGCAGCGGGCGGGGCGGTGGCTACACCTTC
TRBV5-4,.,.,TRBJ2-5,CASSWPGGAQETQYF,TGTGCCAGCAGCTGGCCCGGGGGCGCCCAAGAGACCCAGTACTTC
TRBV9,.,TRBD1,TRBJ1-1,CASSVGLSDRRLNTEAFF,TGTGCCAGCAGCGTAGGCCTCTCGGACAGGAGACTTAACACTGAAGCTTTCTTT
TRBV10-1,.,.,TRBJ2-1,CASSEDRSSYNEQFF,TGCGCCAGCAGTGAGGACAGGAGCTCCTACAATGAGCAGTTCTTC
TRBV29-1,.,.,TRBJ2-5,CSVERSGQETQYF,TGCAGCGTTGAACGTAGCGGACAAGAGACCCAGTACTTC
TRBV18,.,TRBD2,TRBJ2-7,CASSLTGTSGPAEQYF,TGTGCCAGCTCACTCACCGGGACTAGCGGCCCCGCCGAGCAGTACTTC
TRBV6-6,.,.,TRBJ2-7,CASSSLGERAYEQYF,TGTGCCAGCAGTTCCCTGGGGGAGCGGGCCTACGAGCAGTACTTC
TRBV5-6,.,TRBD2,TRBJ2-3,CASSLVAGWWYF,TGTGCCAGCAGCTTGGTAGCGGGATGGTGGTATTTT